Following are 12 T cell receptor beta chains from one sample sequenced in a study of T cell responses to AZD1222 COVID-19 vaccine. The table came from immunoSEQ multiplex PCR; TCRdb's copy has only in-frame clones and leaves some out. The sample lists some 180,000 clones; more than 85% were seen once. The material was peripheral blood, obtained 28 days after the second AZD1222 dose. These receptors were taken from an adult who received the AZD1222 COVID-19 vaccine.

The CDR3 protein is CASSQVGTGEFYGYTF. The CDR3 coding sequence is TGTGCCAGCAGCCAGGTTGGGACAGGGGAATTCTATGGCTACACCTTC. The genes are TRBV4-2 and TRBJ1-2; 10 bases fit TRBD1. CDR3 length equals 16 residues. Looked up from germline, CDR1 is LGHNA and CDR2 is YNFKEQ. Trimming took 3 bases from V and 4 from J; bases not matched to a gene: 8.

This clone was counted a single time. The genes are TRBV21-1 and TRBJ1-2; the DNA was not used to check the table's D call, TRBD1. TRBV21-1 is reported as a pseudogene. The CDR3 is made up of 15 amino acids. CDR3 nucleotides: TGTGCCAGCAGCAAACACAGGGGGTTGATCTATGGCTACACCTTC. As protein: CASSKHRGLIYGYTF.

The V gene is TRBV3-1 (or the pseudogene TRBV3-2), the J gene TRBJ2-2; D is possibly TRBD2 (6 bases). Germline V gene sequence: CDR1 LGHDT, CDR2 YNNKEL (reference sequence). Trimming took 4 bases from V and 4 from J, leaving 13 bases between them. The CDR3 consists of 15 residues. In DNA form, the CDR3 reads TGTGCCAGCAGCCCTAGCGTCCTGGGCACCGGGGAGCTGTTTTTT. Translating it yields CASSPSVLGTGELFF.

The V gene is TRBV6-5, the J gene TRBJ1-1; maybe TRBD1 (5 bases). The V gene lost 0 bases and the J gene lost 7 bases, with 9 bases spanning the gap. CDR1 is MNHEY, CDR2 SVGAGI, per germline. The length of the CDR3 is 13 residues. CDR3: CASSYSMGGEAFF. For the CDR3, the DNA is TGTGCCAGCAGTTACTCGATGGGGGGTGAAGCTTTCTTT.

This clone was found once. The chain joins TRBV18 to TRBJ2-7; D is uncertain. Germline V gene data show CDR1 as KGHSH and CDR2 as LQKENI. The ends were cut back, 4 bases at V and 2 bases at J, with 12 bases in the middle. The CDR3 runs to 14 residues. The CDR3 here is CASSRGSPTYEQYF. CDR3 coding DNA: TGTGCCAGCTCACGTGGATCACCCACCTACGAGCAGTACTTC.

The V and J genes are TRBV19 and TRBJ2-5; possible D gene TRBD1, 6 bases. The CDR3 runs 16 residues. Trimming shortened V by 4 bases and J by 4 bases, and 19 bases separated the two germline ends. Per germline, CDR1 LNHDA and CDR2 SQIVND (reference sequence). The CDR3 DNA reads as TGTGCCAGTAGTACCTCCGGGACATTTAAGGGAGAGACCCAGTACTTC. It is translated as CASSTSGTFKGETQYF.

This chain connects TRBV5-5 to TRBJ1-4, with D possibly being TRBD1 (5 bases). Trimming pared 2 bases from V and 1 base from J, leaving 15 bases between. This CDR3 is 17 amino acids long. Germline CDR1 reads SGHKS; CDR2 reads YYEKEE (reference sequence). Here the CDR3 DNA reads TGTGCCAGCAGCTTCTGGGCCGACGGGGGAACTAATGAAAAACTGTTTTTT. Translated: CASSFWADGGTNEKLFF.

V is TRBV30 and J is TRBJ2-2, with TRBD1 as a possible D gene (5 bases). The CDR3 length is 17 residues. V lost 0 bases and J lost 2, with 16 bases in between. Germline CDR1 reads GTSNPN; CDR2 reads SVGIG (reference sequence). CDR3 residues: CAWSVQVSRYNTGELFF. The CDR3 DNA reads TGTGCCTGGAGTGTACAGGTCTCCAGATATAACACCGGGGAGCTGTTTTTT.

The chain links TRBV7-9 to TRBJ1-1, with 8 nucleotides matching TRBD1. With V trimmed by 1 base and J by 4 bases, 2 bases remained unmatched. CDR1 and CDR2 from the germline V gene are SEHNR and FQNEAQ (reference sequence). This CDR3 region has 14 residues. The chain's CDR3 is CASSLGQGSTEAFF. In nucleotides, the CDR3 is TGTGCCAGCAGCTTAGGACAGGGGAGCACTGAAGCTTTCTTT. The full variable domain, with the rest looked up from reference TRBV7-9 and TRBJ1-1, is DTGVSQNPRHKITKRGQNVTFRCDPISEHNRLYWYRQTLGQGPEFLTYFQNEAQLEKSRLLSDRFSAERPKGSFSTLEIQRTEQGDSAMYLCASSLGQGSTEAFFGQGTRLTVV.

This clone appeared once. The CDR3: CASSFGWDRGIYEQYF. As DNA, the CDR3 is TGTGCCAGCAGCTTTGGTTGGGACAGGGGCATCTACGAGCAGTACTTC. This chain uses TRBV5-5 with TRBJ2-7, with 10 bases identical to TRBD1. J lost 3 bases, V lost 2 bases, and 8 bases had no gene match. The CDR3 covers 16 residues. The germline V gene encodes CDR1 SGHKS and CDR2 YYEKEE (reference sequence).

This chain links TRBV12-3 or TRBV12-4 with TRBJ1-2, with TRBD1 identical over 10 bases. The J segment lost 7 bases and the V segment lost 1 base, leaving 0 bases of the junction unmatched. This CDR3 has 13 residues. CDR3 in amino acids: CASSLGTGGGYTF. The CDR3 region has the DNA TGTGCCAGCAGTTTAGGGACAGGGGGTGGCTACACCTTC.

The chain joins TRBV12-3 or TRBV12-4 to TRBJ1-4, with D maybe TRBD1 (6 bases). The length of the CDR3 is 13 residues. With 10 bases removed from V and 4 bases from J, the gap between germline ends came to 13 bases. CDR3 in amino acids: CATQWDINEKLFF. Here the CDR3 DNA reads TGTGCCACCCAATGGGACATTAATGAAAAACTGTTTTTT.